The next 18 T cell receptor beta chains were all read from a single sample in a study of blood T cell repertoires in COVID-19. The repertoire was sequenced with immunoSEQ multiplex PCR; TCRdb's copy has only in-frame clones and lacks some. The sample records about 190,000 clones, more than 75% being singletons. The sequenced sample consisted of peripheral blood. The origin of the receptors is a human donor in a cohort sampled during active COVID-19.

The V call is TRBV5-4, the J call TRBJ2-2; possible D gene TRBD1, 6 bases. Germline V gene sequence: CDR1 SGHNT, CDR2 YYREEE (reference sequence). The CDR3 has 13 residues. With 6 bases removed from V and 6 bases from J, the gap between germline ends came to 12 bases. The CDR3 nucleotides read TGTGCCAGCACCAGAGGGGGTGCCGGGGAGCTGTTTTTT. This encodes CASTRGGAGELFF.

V gene TRBV19 combines with J gene TRBJ2-7; 8 nucleotides line up with TRBD1. The CDR3 runs 14 residues. The ends lost 8 bases at V and 7 bases at J; junction bases unmatched: 13. Germline V CDR1 and CDR2: LNHDA, SQIVND (reference sequence). CDR3 coding DNA: TGTGCCAGTGGCCTCGGGACAGGCGCGAGGGAGCAGTACTTC. It codes for CASGLGTGAREQYF.

The CDR3 loop reads CASKTDRGYGYTF. The CDR3 DNA reads as TGTGCCAGCAAAACGGATCGGGGCTATGGCTACACCTTC. The V and J genes are TRBV7-2 and TRBJ1-2; D is undetermined. The germline V gene encodes CDR1 SGHTA and CDR2 FQGNSA. Trimming left V 7 bases short and J 4 bases short, with 13 bases between. This CDR3 comprises 13 residues.

The CDR3 nucleotides read TGTGCCTGGAGTGTAGGGACACCGACTAACTATGGCTACACCTTC. Translation: CAWSVGTPTNYGYTF. The V call is TRBV30, the J call TRBJ1-2, with D maybe TRBD1 (6 bases). Germline V gene data show CDR1 as GTSNPN and CDR2 as SVGIG (reference sequence). CDR3 size: 15 residues. V was clipped by 0 bases and J by 0 bases, with 11 bases between them.

The V gene is TRBV9, the J gene TRBJ1-3; D may be TRBD1 (6 bases). Germline V gives CDR1 SGDLS, CDR2 YYNGEE. The V end was cut by 4 bases, the J end by 4 bases, with 12 bases between. The CDR3 contains 14 residues. The CDR3 DNA follows: TGTGCCAGCAGCCGAGAGGGGGTCGGAAACACCATATATTTT. Protein: CASSREGVGNTIYF.

The chain employs TRBV2 and TRBJ1-5, with 7 bases fitting TRBD1. V gave up 7 bases and J gave up 3 bases; unmatched junction bases: 6. Germline V gene lookup returns CDR1 SNHLY and CDR2 FYNNEI. The CDR3 runs to 14 residues. CDR3 sequence: CASTQTGINQPQHF. CDR3 coding DNA: TGTGCCAGCACCCAGACAGGGATCAATCAGCCCCAGCATTTT.

This chain uses TRBV4-1 with TRBJ2-1; 8 nucleotides match TRBD2. CDR1 MGHRA and CDR2 YSYEKL come from the germline V gene. V lost 2 bases and J lost 7; bases outside the gene matches: 4. The CDR3 runs to 14 residues. For the CDR3, the DNA is TGCGCCAGCAGCCAACTAGCGGGTGAAAATGAGCAGTTCTTC. Translating it yields CASSQLAGENEQFF.

The chain uses TRBV5-1 and TRBJ2-2; D unclear. This CDR3 spans 15 amino acids. V dropped 0 bases and J dropped 4 bases, with 10 bases sitting between them. Germline CDR1 SGHRS, CDR2 YFSETQ. The CDR3 protein is CASSLEVSGTGELFF. The CDR3 DNA is TGCGCCAGCAGCTTGGAAGTGTCCGGCACCGGGGAGCTGTTTTTT.

The chain carries TRBV3-1 (or the pseudogene TRBV3-2) and TRBJ1-5, with a weak D call TRBD1 (6 bases). Germline CDR1 reads LGHDT; CDR2 reads YNNKEL (reference sequence). The CDR3 has 15 residues. V was shortened by 2 bases and J by 5 bases, with 13 bases between the two germline ends. CDR3 nucleotide sequence: TGTGCCAGCAGCCAATTCAGGGGAATAGATCAGCCCCAGCATTTT. This translates into CASSQFRGIDQPQHF.

The chain carries TRBV27 and TRBJ1-6; D is perhaps TRBD1 (6 bases). With 11 bases removed from V and 6 bases from J, the gap between germline ends came to 17 bases. The CDR3 loop spans 14 amino acids. Germline V gene sequence: CDR1 MNHEY, CDR2 SMNVEV (reference sequence). The chain's CDR3 is CAASQGESNSPLHF. The CDR3 region has the DNA TGTGCCGCATCACAGGGAGAAAGTAATTCACCCCTCCACTTT.

This chain connects TRBV5-6 to TRBJ1-2; D unresolved. There are 15 residues in the CDR3. Germline V gene sequence: CDR1 SGHDT, CDR2 YYEEEE. V was trimmed by 0 bases and J by 0 bases, leaving 9 bases between them. DNA for the CDR3: TGTGCCAGCAGCTTGGGTGGGAGTCCTAACTATGGCTACACCTTC. It codes for CASSLGGSPNYGYTF.

The chain couples TRBV3-1 (or the pseudogene TRBV3-2) to TRBJ2-7; 16 bases map to TRBD2. Germline V CDR1 and CDR2: LGHDT, YNNKEL (reference sequence). Germline trimming cut 4 bases from V and 4 bases from J; bases unmatched to any gene: 1. The CDR3 runs 15 residues. The CDR3 bases are TGTGCCAGCAGCCCGGGACTAGCGGGAGGGTACGAGCAGTACTTC. Amino acid sequence: CASSPGLAGGYEQYF.

The chain has TRBV15 and TRBJ1-1, with 11 bases matching TRBD1. The germline CDR1 and CDR2 sequences are LNHNV and YYDKDF (reference sequence). The CDR3 has 14 amino acids. The V and J ends lost 7 bases and 1 base, in that order; junction bases with no gene match: 2. Here the CDR3 DNA reads TGTGCCACCAAGGGACAGGGGGGGAACACTGAAGCTTTCTTT. Protein product: CATKGQGGNTEAFF.

The chain combines TRBV7-2 with TRBJ2-2; D not resolved. V gave up 2 bases and J gave up 4 bases, with 14 bases separating them. Per germline, CDR1 SGHTA and CDR2 FQGNSA. This CDR3 comprises 16 residues. Written as DNA, the CDR3 is TGTGCCAGCAGCTTATTTGGAGTTACGAGCACCGGGGAGCTGTTTTTT. Its protein is CASSLFGVTSTGELFF.

The chain carries TRBV24-1 and TRBJ2-3; 11 positions match TRBD2. After removal of 5 bases from V and 6 bases from J, the junction contained 3 bases not matched to a gene. This CDR3 has 14 amino acids. Germline CDR1 KGHDR, CDR2 SFDVKD. As DNA, the CDR3 is TGTGCCACCAGTGTTACTAGCGGGAGTGATACGCAGTATTTT. As protein: CATSVTSGSDTQYF.

The V gene is TRBV5-6, the J gene TRBJ2-7, with TRBD2 matching over 7 bases. V was clipped by 4 bases and J by 4 bases; unmatched bases: 5. The CDR3 sequence is 13 residues long. Per the germline V gene, CDR1 is SGHDT and CDR2 is YYEEEE. As DNA, the CDR3 is TGTGCCAGCAGCGGGGCGGGGGATTACGAGCAGTACTTC. Residues: CASSGAGDYEQYF.

J is TRBJ2-3 and V is TRBV9; 16 bases are shared with TRBD2. With 4 bases clipped from V and 6 bases from J, the junction kept 8 bases outside the gene matches. Germline assignment: CDR1 SGDLS and CDR2 YYNGEE. The CDR3 is 17 amino acids. The chain's CDR3 is CASSTGTSGRVWDTQYF. Here the CDR3 DNA reads TGTGCCAGCAGCACCGGGACTAGCGGGAGGGTTTGGGATACGCAGTATTTT.

This rearrangement joins TRBV3-1 (or the pseudogene TRBV3-2) to TRBJ1-2; D uncertain. Per the germline V gene, CDR1 is LGHDT and CDR2 is YNNKEL (reference sequence). V was trimmed by 1 base and J by 4 bases, leaving 13 bases between them. The CDR3 totals 15 residues. CDR3 bases: TGTGCCAGCAGCCAAGGTCTTTTGATGAGCTATGGCTACACCTTC. Protein: CASSQGLLMSYGYTF.